These T cell receptor beta chains were read from a single sample in a study of beta chain features in type 1 diabetes. The assay was immunoSEQ multiplex PCR, and TCRdb's table has in-frame clones only and misses some. The table records 150,000 to 200,000 clones, roughly 9% of them present only once. The sample was central memory CD4+ T cells from blood. These receptors originate from a woman in her 30s with type 1 diabetes. The CDR3 runs from the conserved cysteine through the conserved F or W. The D gene is left open where the match is weak.

v_call d_call cdr3_aa
TRBV29-1 TRBD2 CSVETGGGTGELFF
TRBV18 NA CASSPTSGILKLNEQFF
TRBV11-2 TRBD1 CASSSNSGGQETQYF
TRBV5-4 TRBD1 CASSLQGDRVNEQYF
TRBV29-1 NA CSVQERSTAYNEQFF
TRBV9 NA CASSQGTGIQETQYF
TRBV9 TRBD2 CASSREVAGGAYNEQFF
TRBV18 TRBD1 CASSPFTGQGDTQYF
TRBV6-5 NA CASSRDSLWTGELFF
TRBV6-1 NA CASSDALTGEETQYF
TRBV4-2 TRBD2 CASSKGLAGYTDTQYF
TRBV18 TRBD2 CASSIASGGNTGELFF
TRBV6-4 NA CASSDSSRGGSNTEAFF
TRBV28 NA CASSLSGAKNIQYF
TRBV29-1 TRBD2 CSVGREGAYEQYF
TRBV2 TRBD2 CASSEWGGIGETQYF
TRBV2 TRBD1 CASRADRDNEQFF